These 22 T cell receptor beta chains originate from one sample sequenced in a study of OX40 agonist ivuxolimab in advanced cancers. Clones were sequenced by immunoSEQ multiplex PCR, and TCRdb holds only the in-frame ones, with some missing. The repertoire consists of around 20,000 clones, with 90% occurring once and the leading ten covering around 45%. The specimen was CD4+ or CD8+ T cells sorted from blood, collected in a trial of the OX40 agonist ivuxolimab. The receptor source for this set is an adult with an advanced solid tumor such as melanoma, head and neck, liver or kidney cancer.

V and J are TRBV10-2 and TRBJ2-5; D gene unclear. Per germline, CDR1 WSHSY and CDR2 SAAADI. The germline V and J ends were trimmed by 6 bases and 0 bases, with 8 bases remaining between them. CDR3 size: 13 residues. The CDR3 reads CASRVGNQETQYF. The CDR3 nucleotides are TGCGCCAGCAGAGTAGGGAACCAAGAGACCCAGTACTTC.

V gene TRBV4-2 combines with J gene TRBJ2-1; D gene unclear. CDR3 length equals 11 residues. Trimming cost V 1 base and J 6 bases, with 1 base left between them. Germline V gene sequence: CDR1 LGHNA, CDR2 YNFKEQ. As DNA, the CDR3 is TGTGCCAGCAGCCAAGGCAATGAGCAGTTCTTC. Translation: CASSQGNEQFF.

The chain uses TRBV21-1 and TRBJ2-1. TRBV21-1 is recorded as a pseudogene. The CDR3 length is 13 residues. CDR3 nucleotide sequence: TGTGCCAGCAGCCCCCTAGGGGGGAATGAGCAGTTCTTC. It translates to CASSPLGGNEQFF.

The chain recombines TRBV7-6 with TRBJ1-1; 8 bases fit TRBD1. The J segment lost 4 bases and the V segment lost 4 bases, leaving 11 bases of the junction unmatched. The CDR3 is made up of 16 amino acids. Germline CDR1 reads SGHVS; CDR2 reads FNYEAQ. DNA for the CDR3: TGTGCCAGCAGCTCCTCCCCGGGACAGGCGCTCACTGAAGCTTTCTTT. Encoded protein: CASSSSPGQALTEAFF.

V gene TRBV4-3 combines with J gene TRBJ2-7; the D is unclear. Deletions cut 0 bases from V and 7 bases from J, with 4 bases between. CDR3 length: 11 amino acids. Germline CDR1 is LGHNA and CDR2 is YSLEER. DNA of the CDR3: TGCGCCAGCAGCCAAGAGGGTGAGCAGTACTTC. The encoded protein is CASSQEGEQYF.

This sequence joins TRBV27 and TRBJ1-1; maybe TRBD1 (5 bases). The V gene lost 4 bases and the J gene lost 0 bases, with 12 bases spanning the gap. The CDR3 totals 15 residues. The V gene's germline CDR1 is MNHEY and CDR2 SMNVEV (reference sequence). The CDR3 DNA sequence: TGTGCCAGCAGTTCAACAGGAGGCATGAACACTGAAGCTTTCTTT. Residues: CASSSTGGMNTEAFF.

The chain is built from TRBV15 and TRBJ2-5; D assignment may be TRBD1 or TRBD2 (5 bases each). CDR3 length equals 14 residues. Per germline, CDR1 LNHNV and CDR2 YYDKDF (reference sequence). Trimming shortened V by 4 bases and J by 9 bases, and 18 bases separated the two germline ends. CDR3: CATSTPQVAAAQYF. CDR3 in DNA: TGTGCCACCAGCACCCCACAGGTTGCAGCGGCCCAGTACTTC.

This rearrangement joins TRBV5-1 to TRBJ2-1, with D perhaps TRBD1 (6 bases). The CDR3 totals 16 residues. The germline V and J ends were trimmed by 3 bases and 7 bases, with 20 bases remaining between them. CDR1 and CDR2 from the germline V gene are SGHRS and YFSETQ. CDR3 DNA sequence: TGCGCCAGCAGCTCCTCAGGGACACTTCTCGGGAATGAGCAGTTCTTC. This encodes CASSSSGTLLGNEQFF.

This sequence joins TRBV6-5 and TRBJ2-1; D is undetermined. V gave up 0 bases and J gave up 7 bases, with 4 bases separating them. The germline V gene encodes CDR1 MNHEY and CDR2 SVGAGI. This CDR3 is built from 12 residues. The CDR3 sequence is CASSYSGNEQFF. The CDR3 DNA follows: TGTGCCAGCAGTTACTCAGGGAATGAGCAGTTCTTC.

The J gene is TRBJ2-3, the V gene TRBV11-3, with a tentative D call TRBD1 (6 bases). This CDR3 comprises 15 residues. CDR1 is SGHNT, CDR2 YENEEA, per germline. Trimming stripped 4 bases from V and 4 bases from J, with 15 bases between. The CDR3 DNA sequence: TGTGCCAGCAGCTCCATAGGGGGAGTGGCAGATACGCAGTATTTT. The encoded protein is CASSSIGGVADTQYF. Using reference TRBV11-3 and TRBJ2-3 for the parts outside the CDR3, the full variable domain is EAGVVQSPRYKIIEKKQPVAFWCNPISGHNTLYWYLQNLGQGPELLIRYENEEAVDDSQLPKDRFSAERLKGVDSTLKIQPAELGDSAVYLCASSSIGGVADTQYFGPGTRLTVL.

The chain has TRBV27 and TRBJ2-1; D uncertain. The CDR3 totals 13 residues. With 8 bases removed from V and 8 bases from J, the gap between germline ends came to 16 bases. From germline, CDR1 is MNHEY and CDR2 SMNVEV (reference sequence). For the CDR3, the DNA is TGTGCCAGCCTGCTTGCGCCTAGGGATGAGCAGTTCTTC. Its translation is CASLLAPRDEQFF.

CDR3 bases: TGCGCCAGCAGCCAAGATTGGTTAGAAGTTGCAACTAATGAAAAACTGTTTTTT. It specifies CASSQDWLEVATNEKLFF. V usage is TRBV4-1 and J usage is TRBJ1-4; no clear D gene. Trimming took 0 bases from V and 0 from J, leaving 14 bases between them. Germline V gene lookup returns CDR1 MGHRA and CDR2 YSYEKL. The CDR3 runs 18 residues.

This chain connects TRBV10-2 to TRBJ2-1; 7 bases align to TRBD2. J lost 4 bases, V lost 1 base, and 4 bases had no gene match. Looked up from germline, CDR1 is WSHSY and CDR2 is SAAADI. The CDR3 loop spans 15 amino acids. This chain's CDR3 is CASSELAGSYNEQFF. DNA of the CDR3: TGCGCCAGCAGTGAGTTAGCGGGTTCGTACAATGAGCAGTTCTTC.

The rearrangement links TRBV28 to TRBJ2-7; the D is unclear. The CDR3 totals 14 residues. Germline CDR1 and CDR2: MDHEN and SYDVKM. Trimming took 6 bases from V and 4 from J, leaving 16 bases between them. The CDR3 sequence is CASSHAPDKYEQYF. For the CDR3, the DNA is TGTGCCAGCAGCCATGCCCCTGACAAGTACGAGCAGTACTTC.

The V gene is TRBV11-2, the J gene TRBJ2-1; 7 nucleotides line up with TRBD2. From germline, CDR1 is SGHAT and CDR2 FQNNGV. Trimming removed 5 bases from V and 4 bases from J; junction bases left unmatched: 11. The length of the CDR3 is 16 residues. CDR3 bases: TGTGCCAGCAGCCCCGGCGGCGAGCGGGGATACAATGAGCAGTTCTTC. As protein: CASSPGGERGYNEQFF.

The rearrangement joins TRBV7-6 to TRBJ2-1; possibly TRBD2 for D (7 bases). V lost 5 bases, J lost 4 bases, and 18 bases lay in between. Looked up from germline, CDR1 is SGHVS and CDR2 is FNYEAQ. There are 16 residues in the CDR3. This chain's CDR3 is CASSRTAGRAYNEQFF. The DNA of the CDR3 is TGTGCCAGCAGCCGGACAGCGGGGAGGGCGTACAATGAGCAGTTCTTC.

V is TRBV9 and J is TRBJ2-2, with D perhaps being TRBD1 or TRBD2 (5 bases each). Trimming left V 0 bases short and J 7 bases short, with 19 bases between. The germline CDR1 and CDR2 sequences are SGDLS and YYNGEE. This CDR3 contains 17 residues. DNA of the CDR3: TGTGCCAGCAGCGTAGGCTCGGTTGGGGACCATGGCGGGGAGCTGTTTTTT. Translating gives CASSVGSVGDHGGELFF.

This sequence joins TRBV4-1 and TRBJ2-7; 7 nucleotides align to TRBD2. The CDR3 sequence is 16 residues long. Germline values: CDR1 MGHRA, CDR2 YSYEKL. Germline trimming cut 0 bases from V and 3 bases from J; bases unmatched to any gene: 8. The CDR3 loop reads CASSQESLSSGYEQYF. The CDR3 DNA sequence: TGCGCCAGCAGCCAAGAATCCCTTTCTAGCGGCTACGAGCAGTACTTC.

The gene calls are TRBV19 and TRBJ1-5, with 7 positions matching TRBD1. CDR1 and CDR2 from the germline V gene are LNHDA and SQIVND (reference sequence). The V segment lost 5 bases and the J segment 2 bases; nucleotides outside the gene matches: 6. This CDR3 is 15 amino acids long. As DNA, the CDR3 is TGTGCCAGTAGTCCTACAGGGGACGGCAATCAGCCCCAGCATTTT. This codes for CASSPTGDGNQPQHF.

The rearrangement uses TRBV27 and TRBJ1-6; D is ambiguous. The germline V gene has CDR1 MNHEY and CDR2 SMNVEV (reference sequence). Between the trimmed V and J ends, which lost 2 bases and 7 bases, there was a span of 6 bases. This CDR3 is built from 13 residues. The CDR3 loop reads CASSLIGNSPLHF. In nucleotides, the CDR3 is TGTGCCAGCAGTTTAATCGGGAATTCACCCCTCCACTTT.

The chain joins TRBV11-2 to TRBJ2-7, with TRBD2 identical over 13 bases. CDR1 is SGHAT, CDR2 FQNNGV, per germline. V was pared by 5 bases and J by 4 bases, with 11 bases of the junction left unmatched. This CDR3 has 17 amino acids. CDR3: CASSPGTSGAPRYEQYF. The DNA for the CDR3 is TGTGCCAGCAGCCCAGGGACTAGCGGGGCCCCACGGTACGAGCAGTACTTC.

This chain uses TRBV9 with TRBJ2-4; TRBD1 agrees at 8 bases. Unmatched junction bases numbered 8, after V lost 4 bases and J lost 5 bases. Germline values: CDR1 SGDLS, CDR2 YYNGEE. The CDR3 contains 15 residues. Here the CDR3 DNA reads TGTGCCAGCAGCAGGACAGGGAACCTAGAAAACATTCAGTACTTC. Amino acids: CASSRTGNLENIQYF.